This entry lists 7 T cell receptor beta chains sequenced from one sample in a study of CD8+CD57+ T cells in acquired aplastic anemia (dated by TCRdb to between 2018 and 2020). The patients picked for sequencing were ones in whom flow cytometry had shown an expansion of CD8+CD57+ cells. These reads were obtained on an Illumina HiSeq 2000. Genomic DNA served as template for TCR beta VDJ combination and CDR3 sequence profiling. TCRdb took the public reads, trimmed them with fastp at Q25, ran MiXCR for clone calling and kept in-frame beta chains. A single entry per CDR3 protein holds the most common genes and DNA from its merged rows. The sample records 160,000 or so distinct CDR3 sequences, around 43% of which are singletons. The top ten clonotypes cover 2.5% to 4% of the sample. The source material was sorted CD4+, CD8+, or CD8+CD57+ T cells (not recorded which) from PBMCs. The origin of the receptors is a human donor with aplastic anemia.

The chain has TRBV12-5 and TRBJ1-5; no firm D call. Germline V lookup: CDR1 LGHNT, CDR2 FRNRAP. The germline V and J ends were trimmed by 7 bases and 0 bases, with 13 bases remaining between them. The CDR3 totals 15 residues. The CDR3: CASAPAGFSNQPQHF. CDR3 DNA sequence: TGTGCTAGTGCTCCGGCAGGTTTTAGCAATCAGCCCCAGCATTTT. The variable domain in full, with the rest retrieved from reference TRBV12-5 and TRBJ1-5, is DARVTQTPRHKVTEMGQEVTMRCQPILGHNTVFWYRQTMMQGLELLAYFRNRAPLDDSGMPKDRFSAEMPDATLATLKIQPSEPRDSAVYFCASAPAGFSNQPQHFGDGTRLSIL.

In its sample, this clonotype was seen many times. CDR3 in amino acids: CASSSLTGGRTQYF. The CDR3, as DNA: TGTGCCAGCAGTTCCCTGACTGGGGGAAGGACGCAGTATTTT. This rearrangement joins TRBV2 to TRBJ2-3; D possibly matches TRBD1 or TRBD2 (5 bases each). Germline V CDR1 and CDR2: SNHLY, FYNNEI. The CDR3 has 14 residues. V shed 5 bases and J shed 9 bases, with 18 bases lying between them.

This clonotype was recorded many times. The CDR3 reads CASSYVGAQEQYV. DNA for the CDR3: TGTGCCAGCAGTTACGTAGGGGCGCAGGAGCAGTACGTC. The chain joins TRBV6-5 to TRBJ2-7; D is possibly TRBD1 (5 bases). Trimming shortened V by 2 bases and J by 7 bases, and 12 bases separated the two germline ends. Looked up from germline, CDR1 is MNHEY and CDR2 is SVGAGI. The CDR3 is 13 residues long.

The rearrangement links TRBV2 to TRBJ1-2, with D unresolved. Trimming pared 4 bases from V and 0 bases from J, leaving 6 bases between. The CDR3 spans 13 residues. CDR1 is SNHLY, CDR2 FYNNEI, per germline. In DNA form, the CDR3 reads TGTGCCAGCAGTGTCGACGCTAACTATGGCTACACCTTC. Its translation is CASSVDANYGYTF.

The chain couples TRBV13 to TRBJ2-7, with D unclear. This CDR3 comprises 12 residues. CDR1 and CDR2 (germline): PRHDT, FYEKMQ (reference sequence). With 5 bases removed from V and 1 base from J, the gap between germline ends came to 6 bases. The CDR3 DNA reads TGTGCCAGCAGCCAGACTTCCTACGAGCAGTACTTC. Translating gives CASSQTSYEQYF.

J is TRBJ2-1 and V is TRBV10-3; TRBD2 matches at 10 bases. The CDR3 is made up of 15 amino acids. V shed 4 bases and J 6 bases; nucleotides not matched to a gene: 6. CDR1 is ENHRY, CDR2 SYGVKD, per germline. CDR3 protein: CAISAGLAITNEQFF. DNA of the CDR3: TGTGCCATCAGTGCGGGACTAGCGATTACCAATGAGCAGTTCTTC.

This clonotype was recorded at least ten times. The chain combines TRBV9 with TRBJ2-1; D call uncertain. Germline CDR1 is SGDLS and CDR2 is YYNGEE. V dropped 0 bases and J dropped 5 bases, with 15 bases sitting between them. CDR3 size: 16 residues. The CDR3 loop is CASSVDAWGWNNEQFF. The CDR3 DNA is TGTGCCAGCAGCGTAGATGCCTGGGGTTGGAACAATGAGCAGTTCTTC.